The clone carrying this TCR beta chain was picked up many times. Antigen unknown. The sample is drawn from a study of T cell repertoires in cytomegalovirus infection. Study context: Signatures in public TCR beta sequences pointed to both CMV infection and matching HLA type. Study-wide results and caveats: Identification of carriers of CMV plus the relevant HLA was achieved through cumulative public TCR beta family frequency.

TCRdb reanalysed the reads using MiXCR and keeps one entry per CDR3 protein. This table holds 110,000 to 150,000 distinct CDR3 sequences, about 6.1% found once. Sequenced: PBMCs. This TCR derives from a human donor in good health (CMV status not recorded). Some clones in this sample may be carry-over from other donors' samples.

CDR3 amino acids: CASSQDGTGTGDEKLFF. CDR3 in DNA: TGTGCCAGCAGCCAAGATGGGACCGGGACAGGGGATGAAAAACTGTTTTTT. The chain couples TRBV4-2 to TRBJ1-4; 10 bases align to TRBD1. This CDR3 spans 17 amino acids. The V gene's germline CDR1 is LGHNA and CDR2 YNFKEQ. Trimming cost V 0 bases and J 6 bases; bases outside gene matches: 7.